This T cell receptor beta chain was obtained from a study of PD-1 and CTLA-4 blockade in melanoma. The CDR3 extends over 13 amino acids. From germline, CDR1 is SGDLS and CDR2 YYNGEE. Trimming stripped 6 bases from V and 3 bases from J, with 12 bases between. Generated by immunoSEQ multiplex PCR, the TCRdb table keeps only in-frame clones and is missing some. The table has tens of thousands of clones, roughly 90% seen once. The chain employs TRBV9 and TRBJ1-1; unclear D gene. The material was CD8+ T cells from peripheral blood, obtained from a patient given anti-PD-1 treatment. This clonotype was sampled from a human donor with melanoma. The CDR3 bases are TGTGCCAGCACCCCGGGTTGGGACACTGAAGCTTTCTTT. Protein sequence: CASTPGWDTEAFF.